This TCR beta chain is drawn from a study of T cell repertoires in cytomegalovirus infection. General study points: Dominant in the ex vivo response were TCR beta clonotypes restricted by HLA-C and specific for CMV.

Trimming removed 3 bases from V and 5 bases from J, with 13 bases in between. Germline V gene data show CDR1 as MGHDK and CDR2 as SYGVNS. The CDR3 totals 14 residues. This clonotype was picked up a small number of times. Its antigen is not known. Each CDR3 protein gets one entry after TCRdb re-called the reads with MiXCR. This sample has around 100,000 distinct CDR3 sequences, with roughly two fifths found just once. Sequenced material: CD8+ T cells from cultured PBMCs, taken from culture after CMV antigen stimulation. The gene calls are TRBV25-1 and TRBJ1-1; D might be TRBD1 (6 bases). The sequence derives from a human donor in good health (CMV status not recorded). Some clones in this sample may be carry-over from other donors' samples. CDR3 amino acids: CASSEGGGRTEAFF. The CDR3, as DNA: TGTGCCAGCAGTGAGGGCGGGGGCCGGACTGAAGCTTTCTTT.